A selection of T cell receptor beta chains follows, all from one sample in a study of cytomegalovirus exposure and HLA in healthy donors. Generated by immunoSEQ multiplex PCR, the TCRdb table keeps only in-frame clones and is missing some. Of approximately 100,000 clones in the sample, around 79% are singletons; the top ten hold roughly 13%. The material sequenced was PBMCs. Receptor source: a male donor in good health and CMV-seropositive. Each CDR3 is given with its conserved first and last residue. The D gene is left open where the match is weak. Some rows have no size entry. The others give once, few or many, or a class for an expanded clone.

>NA|TRBJ2-3|TRBV19|NA
CASSSRVDTQYF
TGTGCCAGTAGTTCTCGGGTAGATACGCAGTATTTT
>NA|TRBJ2-5|TRBV5-1|once
CASSLYRSQETQYF
TGCGCCAGCAGCTTGTACAGATCACAAGAGACCCAGTACTTC
>NA|TRBJ1-4|TRBV7-7|once
CANKGRPSTATNEKLFF
TGTGCCAACAAAGGGAGGCCCAGCACTGCAACTAATGAAAAACTGTTTTTT
>TRBD2|TRBJ2-1|TRBV5-4|NA
CASRGTSGGPYNEQFF
TGTGCCAGCAGGGGGACTAGCGGGGGGCCTTACAATGAGCAGTTCTTC
>NA|TRBJ1-2|TRBV10-3|NA
CAITDEDKDYGYTF
TGTGCCATCACCGATGAGGACAAGGACTATGGCTACACCTTC
>NA|TRBJ1-6|TRBV30|NA
CAWAGSYNSPLHF
TGTGCCTGGGCCGGCTCCTATAATTCACCCCTCCACTTT
>NA|TRBJ1-1|TRBV9|NA
CASSAGHPNTEAFF
TGTGCCAGCAGCGCGGGACATCCCAACACTGAAGCTTTCTTT
>NA|TRBJ2-3|TRBV5-1|NA
CASSRVGGSTDTQYF
TGCGCCAGCAGCAGGGTGGGAGGCAGCACAGATACGCAGTATTTT
>NA|TRBJ1-3|TRBV13|NA
CASSRETDSGNTIYF
TGTGCCAGCAGTAGGGAGACCGACTCTGGAAACACCATATATTTT
>NA|TRBJ2-5|TRBV30|NA
CAYGGSGFQETQYF
TGTGCCTACGGGGGAAGCGGATTCCAAGAGACCCAGTACTTC
>NA|TRBJ1-1|TRBV4-1|NA
CASSQGSDSFEAFF
TGCGCCAGCAGCCAGGGCTCCGACAGCTTTGAAGCTTTCTTT
>NA|TRBJ1-5|TRBV9|NA
CASSVGGAGNQPQHF
TGTGCCAGCAGCGTAGGAGGGGCGGGAAATCAGCCCCAGCATTTT
>TRBD1|TRBJ1-2|TRBV9|NA
CASSAGQGVGGYTF
TGTGCCAGCAGCGCCGGACAGGGGGTAGGAGGCTACACCTTC
>NA|TRBJ1-1|TRBV7-2|once
CASSTRQVNTEAFF
TGTGCCAGCAGCACCCGACAGGTGAACACTGAAGCTTTCTTT
>NA|TRBJ2-7|TRBV4-1|NA
CASSRGTYEQYF
TGCGCCAGCAGTCGAGGCACCTACGAGCAGTACTTC
>NA|TRBJ1-5|TRBV6-5|NA
CASSPGGGHQPQHF
TGTGCCAGCAGCCCGGGGGGGGGCCATCAGCCCCAGCATTTT
>NA|TRBJ2-5|TRBV2|NA
CASSGARVETQYF
TGTGCCAGCAGTGGGGCGCGGGTGGAGACCCAGTACTTC
>NA|TRBJ2-1|TRBV7-2|NA
CASSQPRSSYNEQFF
TGTGCCAGCAGCCAACCCCGGAGCTCCTACAATGAGCAGTTCTTC
>TRBD2|TRBJ2-7|TRBV7-9|many
CASSLGASGGLRNEQYF
TGTGCCAGCAGCCTAGGGGCTAGCGGGGGGCTTAGAAACGAGCAGTACTTC
>NA|TRBJ1-2|TRBV15|NA
CATSRGRQFINYGYTF
TGTGCCACCAGCAGAGGAAGACAGTTTATTAACTATGGCTACACCTTC
>TRBD1|TRBJ1-2|TRBV28|NA
CASRLSGTAYGYTF
TGTGCCAGCAGGCTATCCGGGACAGCGTATGGCTACACCTTC
>TRBD1|TRBJ2-1|TRBV6-5|NA
CASSYSRDRGYNEQFF
TGTGCCAGCAGTTACTCGCGGGACAGGGGGTACAATGAGCAGTTCTTC
>NA|TRBJ2-7|TRBV4-2|NA
CASSGLAGAHYEQYF
TGTGCCAGCAGCGGACTTGCGGGGGCCCACTACGAGCAGTACTTC
>TRBD2|TRBJ2-4|TRBV30|NA
CAWSVQRGSGAKNIQYF
TGTGCCTGGAGTGTACAGCGGGGGTCAGGGGCCAAAAACATTCAGTACTTC
>TRBD1|TRBJ1-2|TRBV4-3|NA
CASSPDRGLSYGYTF
TGCGCCAGCAGCCCCGACAGGGGGCTGAGCTATGGCTACACCTTC
>TRBD1|TRBJ1-1|TRBV28|NA
CASSTPRDRAEAFF
TGTGCCAGCAGTACCCCCCGCGACAGGGCTGAAGCTTTCTTT
>TRBD2|TRBJ2-1|TRBV19|NA
CASSMTSGAYNEQFF
TGTGCCAGTAGTATGACTAGCGGGGCCTACAATGAGCAGTTCTTC
>TRBD1|TRBJ1-6|TRBV11-2|NA
CASSQDRGGSPLHF
TGTGCCAGCAGCCAAGACAGGGGAGGATCACCCCTCCACTTT
>NA|TRBJ1-6|TRBV30|NA
CAWSVGQRPLHF
TGTGCCTGGAGTGTAGGACAGCGGCCCCTCCACTTT
>NA|TRBJ1-2|TRBV9|NA
CASSANRLIPYGYTF
TGTGCCAGCAGCGCCAACAGGCTCATACCTTATGGCTACACCTTC
>TRBD2|TRBJ2-7|TRBV11-3|NA
CASSPSLAGASYEQYF
TGTGCCAGCAGCCCGAGCCTAGCGGGGGCCTCCTACGAGCAGTACTTC
>NA|TRBJ2-3|TRBV5-6|once
CASSFFSTGPLHTQYF
TGTGCCAGCAGCTTTTTTTCGACAGGCCCACTTCATACGCAGTATTTT
>TRBD2|TRBJ2-5|TRBV7-2|NA
CASSLAFDWFSGGGKETQYF
TGTGCCAGCAGCTTAGCGTTCGATTGGTTTAGCGGGGGGGGAAAAGAGACCCAGTACTTC
>NA|TRBJ1-1|TRBV2|NA
CASIRNTEAFF
TGTGCCAGCATCCGTAACACTGAAGCTTTCTTT
>NA|TRBJ2-1|TRBV21-1|NA
CASSTQGRDLGGREQFF
TGTGCCAGCAGCACCCAAGGCCGGGACTTAGGCGGGAGGGAGCAGTTCTTC
>TRBD1|TRBJ2-7|TRBV30|NA
CACWDRVYEQYF
TGTGCCTGTTGGGACAGGGTCTACGAGCAGTACTTC
>NA|TRBJ2-7|TRBV2|NA
CASSEREGYEQYF
TGTGCCAGCAGTGAACGGGAAGGCTACGAGCAGTACTTC
>NA|TRBJ1-6|TRBV11-1|NA
CASSRQSYNSPLHF
TGTGCCAGCAGCCGACAAAGTTATAATTCACCCCTCCACTTT
>NA|TRBJ1-2|TRBV19|few
CASSITGRRSGYTF
TGTGCCAGTAGTATAACCGGGAGAAGGAGTGGCTACACCTTC
>NA|TRBJ1-2|TRBV7-2|few
CASTGRAGPAYYTF
TGTGCCAGCACAGGTCGGGCGGGGCCCGCTTACTACACCTTC